This T cell receptor (beta chain) was identified during a study of T cell responses to AZD1222 COVID-19 vaccine. Study conclusions and caveats: Among spike-specific TCRs, nearly half reportedly target unmutated variant regions. Females made up more of the donors, who were largely white British, and clonal diversity may have come out too low.

Analysis merged second doses at about 4 or about 12 weeks. V lost 6 bases and J lost 0; bases outside the gene matches: 1. This CDR3 has 14 amino acids. Germline CDR1 and CDR2: KGHDR and SFDVKD. Data came from immunoSEQ multiplex PCR; TCRdb stores just in-frame clones and leaves some out. Of around 200,000 clones listed, 94% are singletons. About this clone: Its target is not known.

The chain joins TRBV24-1 to TRBJ2-1; 7 nucleotides agree with TRBD2. This receptor was taken from an adult who received the AZD1222 COVID-19 vaccine. The sequencing used peripheral blood, collected 28 days after the second AZD1222 dose. CDR3: CATSPGGSYNEQFF. DNA of the CDR3: TGTGCCACCAGTCCGGGGGGCTCCTACAATGAGCAGTTCTTC.